This T cell receptor (beta chain) was documented in a study of control samples from healthy donors and cancer patients. Per germline, CDR1 SGHAT and CDR2 FQNNGV. The CDR3 runs to 15 residues. The V and J ends lost 4 bases and 9 bases, in that order; junction bases with no gene match: 10. Profiling relied on immunoSEQ multiplex PCR, and the TCRdb table lists in-frame clones only, not all of them. The sample lists tens of thousands of clones, approximately 85% occurring once. This chain joins TRBV11-2 and TRBJ2-2, with 8 bases matching TRBD2. The specimen was PBMCs. This clonotype was sampled from a man in his sixties with head and neck cancer. The CDR3 DNA is TGTGCCAGCAGCTCGGGGGGGGGACAAGGCTGGGAGCTGTTTTTT. Translated: CASSSGGGQGWELFF.